Below, 2 T cell receptor beta chains from the same sample are listed, as sequenced in a study of blood T cell repertoires in COVID-19 (dated by TCRdb to 2018 to 2021). Library method: the immunoSEQ multiplex PCR assay. The table comes from immuneACCESS by way of TCRdb, which keeps in-frame sequences with V and J called. Part of the clones is missing from these tables; in studies checked, under half for an unresolved V gene and the rest for unknown reasons. The sample contains 190,000 or so clones, around four fifths of them found a single time. Of the sample, around 0.93% falls within the top ten clones. Sample: peripheral blood. The receptors shown here come from a man between 60 and 70 years old with COVID-19, enrolled during active disease.

The chain is built from TRBV18 and TRBJ1-2; D is ambiguous. V gave up 3 bases and J gave up 2 bases, with 19 bases separating them. This CDR3 comprises 17 residues. The germline gives CDR1 KGHSH, CDR2 LQKENI. In DNA, the CDR3 is TGTGCCAGCTCACCCCAAAATACAAGGAAACTAAACTATGGCTACACCTTC. Translating gives CASSPQNTRKLNYGYTF.

The V and J genes are TRBV19 and TRBJ1-3; D gene unclear. Germline CDR1 is LNHDA and CDR2 is SQIVND (reference sequence). Trimming took 5 bases from V and 4 from J, leaving 6 bases between them. This CDR3 contains 12 residues. The CDR3 protein is CASSARGNTIYF. CDR3 in DNA: TGTGCCAGTAGTGCACGGGGAAACACCATATATTTT.